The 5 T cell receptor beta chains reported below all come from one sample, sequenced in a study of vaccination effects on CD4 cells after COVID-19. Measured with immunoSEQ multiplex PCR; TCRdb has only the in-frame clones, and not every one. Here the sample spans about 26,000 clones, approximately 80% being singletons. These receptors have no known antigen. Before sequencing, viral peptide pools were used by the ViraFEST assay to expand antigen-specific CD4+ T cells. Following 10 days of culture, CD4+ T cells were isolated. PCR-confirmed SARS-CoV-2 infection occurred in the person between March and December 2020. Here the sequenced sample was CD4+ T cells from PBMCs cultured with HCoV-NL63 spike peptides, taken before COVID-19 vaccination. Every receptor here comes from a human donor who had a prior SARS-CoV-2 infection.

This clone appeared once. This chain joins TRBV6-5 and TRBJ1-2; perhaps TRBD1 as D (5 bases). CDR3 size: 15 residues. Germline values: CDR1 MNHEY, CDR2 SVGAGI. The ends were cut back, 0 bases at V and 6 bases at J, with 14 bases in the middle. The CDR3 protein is CASSYSRGGENGYTF. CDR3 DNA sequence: TGTGCCAGCAGTTACTCACGGGGGGGGGAGAATGGCTACACCTTC.

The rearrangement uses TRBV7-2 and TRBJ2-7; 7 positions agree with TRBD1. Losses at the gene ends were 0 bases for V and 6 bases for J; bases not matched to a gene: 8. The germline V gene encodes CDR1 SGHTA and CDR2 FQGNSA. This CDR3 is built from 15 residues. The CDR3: CASSLALQGLSEQYF. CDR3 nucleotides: TGTGCCAGCAGCTTAGCGTTACAGGGGCTCTCCGAGCAGTACTTC.

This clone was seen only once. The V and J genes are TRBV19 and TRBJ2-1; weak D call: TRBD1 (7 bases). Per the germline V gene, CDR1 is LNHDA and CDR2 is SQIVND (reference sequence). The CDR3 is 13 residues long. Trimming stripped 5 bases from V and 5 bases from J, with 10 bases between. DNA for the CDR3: TGTGCCAGTAGTGCGGGACAGAACAATGAGCAGTTCTTC. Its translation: CASSAGQNNEQFF.

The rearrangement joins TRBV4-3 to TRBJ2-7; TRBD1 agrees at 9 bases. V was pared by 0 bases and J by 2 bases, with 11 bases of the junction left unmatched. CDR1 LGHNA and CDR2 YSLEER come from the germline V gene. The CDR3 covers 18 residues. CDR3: CASSQDWDRVPTAYEQYF. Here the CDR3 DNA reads TGCGCCAGCAGCCAAGATTGGGACAGGGTACCAACAGCCTACGAGCAGTACTTC.

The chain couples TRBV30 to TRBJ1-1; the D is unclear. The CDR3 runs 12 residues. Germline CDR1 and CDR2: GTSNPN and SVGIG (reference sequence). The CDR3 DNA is TGTGCAACAAGATCAGGGAACACTGAAGCTTTCTTT. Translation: CATRSGNTEAFF.